This T cell receptor beta chain stems from a study of siplizumab effects on memory and regulatory T cells (dated by TCRdb to the late 2010s). Describing the broader study: The effect of the anti-CD2 antibody siplizumab on alloreactive T-cell subsets was examined in allogeneic mixed lymphocyte reactions constructed from human PBMCs.

Sorted unstimulated T cells, along with proliferating T cells recovered from mixed lymphocyte reactions, underwent TCRbeta CDR3 sequencing. Fresh whole blood from approximately ten HLA-typed healthy donors was used to isolate PBMCs. To map where alloreactive clones came from, unstimulated CD4+ non-regulatory T cells were FACS-sorted. The investigation overall reported the following: No functional confirmation was obtained for the suppressive function of proliferating Tregs from siplizumab cultures. Roughly 80-97% of proliferating CD4+ or CD8+ clones could not be assigned a naive or memory phenotype. Sequences below about 10^-5 frequency were poorly captured, so only a minor fraction of alloreactive clones could be mapped to unstimulated subsets. Among mappable alloreactive CD4+ clones, an average Treg-derived fraction of roughly 71% was observed with siplizumab, compared with approximately 30% in control reactions. Siplizumab significantly reduced the cumulative frequency of alloreactive sequences traceable to unstimulated CD4+ memory T cells. Unstimulated naive T cells appeared more diverse than memory T cells, and naive cells seemed to contribute substantially to the alloresponse.

The library was made by the immunoSEQ multiplex PCR assay. Around 100,000 TCR templates per sample were assayed by the deep sequencing platform. Genomic DNA extracted from sorted T cells was used for TCRbeta CDR3 sequencing. As for the original processing: The R programming language was used for the clonal analysis of the TCRbeta CDR3 data. Comparing unstimulated samples against CFSE-low samples taken after the reaction was how alloreactive CD4+ and CD8+ clones were defined. Regulatory or non-regulatory origin of alloreactive CD4+ clones was assigned by matching sequences to the sorted unstimulated Treg and non-Treg repertoires. This is the immuneACCESS table as TCRdb keeps it, with only in-frame sequences that have V and J called. A part of the clones is gone; compared with another copy, unresolved V genes explain less than half, and the rest is unexplained. That table furnishes V, J and clone size, whereas the DNA furnished D and trimming. A total of around 95,000 clones appear in this sample, about 95% of them only once. Less than 1.5% of the sample comes from the top ten.

Comment on this clone: Its antigen is not yet known. Base qualities are not provided; no much larger clone lies one nucleotide away.

The germline V gene encodes CDR1 LNHDA and CDR2 SQIVND (reference sequence). The CDR3 holds 16 amino acids from the cysteine to the phenylalanine. The sequence is cut down to CDR3 DNA, 48 bases in frame from base 1. V and J lose 5 bases and 0 bases, and a span of 13 bases separates them. Recombination connected TRBV19 to TRBJ1-4; the D gene cannot be named for sure. Sequencing was carried out using non-Treg CD4+ T cells sorted from blood. The cell subset or site label of this sample denotes: FACS-sorted unstimulated CD4+ non-regulatory T cells. This TCR came from a human donor in good health. The nucleotides read TGTGCCAGTAGTTCACGAGGAATCACAACTAATGAAAAACTGTTTTTT. Its protein product is CASSSRGITTNEKLFF.